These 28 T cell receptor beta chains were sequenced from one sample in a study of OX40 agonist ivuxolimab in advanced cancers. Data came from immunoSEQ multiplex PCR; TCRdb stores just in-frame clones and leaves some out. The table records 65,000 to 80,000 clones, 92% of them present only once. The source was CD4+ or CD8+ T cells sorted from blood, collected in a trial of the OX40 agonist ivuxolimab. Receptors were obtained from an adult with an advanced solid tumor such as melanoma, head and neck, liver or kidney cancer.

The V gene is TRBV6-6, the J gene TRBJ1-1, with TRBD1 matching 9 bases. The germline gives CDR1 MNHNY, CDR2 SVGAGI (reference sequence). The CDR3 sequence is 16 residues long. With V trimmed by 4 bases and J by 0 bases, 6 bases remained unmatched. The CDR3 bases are TGTGCCAGCAGTTCTTCCGGGACAGGGATGAACACTGAAGCTTTCTTT. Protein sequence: CASSSSGTGMNTEAFF.

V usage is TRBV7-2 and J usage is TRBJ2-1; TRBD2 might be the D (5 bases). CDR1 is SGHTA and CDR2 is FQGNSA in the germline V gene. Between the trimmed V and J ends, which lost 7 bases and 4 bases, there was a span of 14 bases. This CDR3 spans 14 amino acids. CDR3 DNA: TGTGCCAGCACCCTAACTCGGGGTTACAATGAGCAGTTCTTC. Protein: CASTLTRGYNEQFF.

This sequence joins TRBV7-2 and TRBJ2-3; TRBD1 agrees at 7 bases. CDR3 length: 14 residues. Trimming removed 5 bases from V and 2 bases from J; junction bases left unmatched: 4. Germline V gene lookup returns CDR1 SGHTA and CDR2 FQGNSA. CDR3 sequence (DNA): TGTGCCAGCAGCAGACAGGGCGACACAGATACGCAGTATTTT. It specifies CASSRQGDTDTQYF.

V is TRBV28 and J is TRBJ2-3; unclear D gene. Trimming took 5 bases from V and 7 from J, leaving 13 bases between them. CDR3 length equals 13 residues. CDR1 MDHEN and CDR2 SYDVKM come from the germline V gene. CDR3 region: CASSPIFLNTQYF. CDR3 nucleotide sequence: TGTGCCAGCAGTCCAATCTTCTTAAATACGCAGTATTTT. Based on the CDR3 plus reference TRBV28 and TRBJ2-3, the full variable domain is DVKVTQSSRYLVKRTGEKVFLECVQDMDHENMFWYRQDPGLGLRLIYFSYDVKMKEKGDIPEGYSVSREKKERFSLILESASTNQTSMYLCASSPIFLNTQYFGPGTRLTVL.

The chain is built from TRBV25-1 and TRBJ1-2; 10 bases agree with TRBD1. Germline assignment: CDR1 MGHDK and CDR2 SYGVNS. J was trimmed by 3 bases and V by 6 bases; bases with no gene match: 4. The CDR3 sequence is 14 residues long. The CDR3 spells CASSVTGGHYGYTF. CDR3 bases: TGTGCCAGCAGCGTGACAGGGGGCCACTATGGCTACACCTTC.

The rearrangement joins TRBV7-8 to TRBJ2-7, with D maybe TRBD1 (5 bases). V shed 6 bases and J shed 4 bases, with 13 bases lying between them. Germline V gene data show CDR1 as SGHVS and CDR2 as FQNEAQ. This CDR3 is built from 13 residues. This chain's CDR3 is CASSFSRAYEQYF. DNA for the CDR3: TGTGCCAGCAGTTTTTCCAGGGCTTACGAGCAGTACTTC.

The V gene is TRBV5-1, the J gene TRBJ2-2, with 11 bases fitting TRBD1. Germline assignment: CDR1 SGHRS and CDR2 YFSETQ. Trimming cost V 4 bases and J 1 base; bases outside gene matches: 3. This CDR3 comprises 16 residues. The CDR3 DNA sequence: TGCGCCAGCAGCCCCGGGACAGGGGGGAACACCGGGGAGCTGTTTTTT. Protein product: CASSPGTGGNTGELFF. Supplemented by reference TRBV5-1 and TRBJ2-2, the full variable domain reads KAGVTQTPRYLIKTRGQQVTLSCSPISGHRSVSWYQQTPGQGLQFLFEYFSETQRNKGNFPGRFSGRQFSNSRSEMNVSTLELGDSALYLCASSPGTGGNTGELFFGEGSRLTVL.

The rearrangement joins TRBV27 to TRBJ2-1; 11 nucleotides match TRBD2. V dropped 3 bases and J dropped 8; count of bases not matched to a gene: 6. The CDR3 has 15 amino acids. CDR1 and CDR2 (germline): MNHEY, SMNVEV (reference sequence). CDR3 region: CASSLGLAAPHEQFF. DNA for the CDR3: TGTGCCAGCAGTTTGGGACTAGCGGCCCCGCATGAGCAGTTCTTC.

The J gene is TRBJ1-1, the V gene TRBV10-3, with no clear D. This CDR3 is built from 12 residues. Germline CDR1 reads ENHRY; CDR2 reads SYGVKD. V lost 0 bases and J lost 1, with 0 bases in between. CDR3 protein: CAISESNTEAFF. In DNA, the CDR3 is TGTGCCATCAGTGAGTCGAACACTGAAGCTTTCTTT.

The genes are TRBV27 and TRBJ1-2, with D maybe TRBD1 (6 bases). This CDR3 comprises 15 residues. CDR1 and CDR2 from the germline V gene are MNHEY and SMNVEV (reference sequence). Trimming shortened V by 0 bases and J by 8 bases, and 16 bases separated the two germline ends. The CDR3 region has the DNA TGTGCCAGCAGTTTATCGGAGGGGGGACGCGCGGGCTACACCTTC. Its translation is CASSLSEGGRAGYTF.

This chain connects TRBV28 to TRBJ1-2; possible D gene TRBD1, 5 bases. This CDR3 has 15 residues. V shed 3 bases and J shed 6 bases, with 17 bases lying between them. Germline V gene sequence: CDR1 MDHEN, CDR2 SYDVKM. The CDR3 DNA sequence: TGTGCCAGCAGTTTTGGTACCAGACCGGGACATGGCTACACCTTC. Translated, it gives CASSFGTRPGHGYTF.

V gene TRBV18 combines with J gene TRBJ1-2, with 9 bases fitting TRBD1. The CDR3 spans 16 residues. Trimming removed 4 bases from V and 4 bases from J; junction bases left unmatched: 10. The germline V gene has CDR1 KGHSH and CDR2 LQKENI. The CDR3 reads CASSRLTGGSSYGYTF. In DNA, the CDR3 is TGTGCCAGCTCACGCCTTACAGGGGGCTCAAGCTATGGCTACACCTTC.

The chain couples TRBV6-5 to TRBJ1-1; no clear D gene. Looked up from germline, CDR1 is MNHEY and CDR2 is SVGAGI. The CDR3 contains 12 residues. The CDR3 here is CDPVSKDTEAFF. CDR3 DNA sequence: TGTGATCCCGTGTCTAAGGACACTGAAGCTTTCTTT.

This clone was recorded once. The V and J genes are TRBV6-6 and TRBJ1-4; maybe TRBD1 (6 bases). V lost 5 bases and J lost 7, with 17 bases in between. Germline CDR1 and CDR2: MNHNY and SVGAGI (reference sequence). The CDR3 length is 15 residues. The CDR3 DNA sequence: TGTGCCAGCAGTCCACCTGTGGGGGCCGGTGAAAAACTGTTTTTT. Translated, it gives CASSPPVGAGEKLFF.

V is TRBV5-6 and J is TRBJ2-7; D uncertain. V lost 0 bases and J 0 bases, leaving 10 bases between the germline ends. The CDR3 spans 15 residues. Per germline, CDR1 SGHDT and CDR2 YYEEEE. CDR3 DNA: TGTGCCAGCAGCTTGGGGGATAGTCCCTCCTACGAGCAGTACTTC. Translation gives CASSLGDSPSYEQYF.

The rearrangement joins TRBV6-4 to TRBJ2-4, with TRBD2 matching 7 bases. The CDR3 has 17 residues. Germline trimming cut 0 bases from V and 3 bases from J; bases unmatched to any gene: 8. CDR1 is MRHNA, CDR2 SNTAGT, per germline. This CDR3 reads CASSDSPSGLFKNIQYF. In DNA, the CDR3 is TGTGCCAGCAGTGACTCACCTAGCGGTTTGTTCAAAAACATTCAGTACTTC.

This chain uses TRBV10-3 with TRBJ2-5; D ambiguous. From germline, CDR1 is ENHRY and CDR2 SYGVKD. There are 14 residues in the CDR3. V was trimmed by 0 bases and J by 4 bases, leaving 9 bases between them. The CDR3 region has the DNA TGTGCCATCAGTGAGTCGAACCTACGAGAGACCCAGTACTTC. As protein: CAISESNLRETQYF.

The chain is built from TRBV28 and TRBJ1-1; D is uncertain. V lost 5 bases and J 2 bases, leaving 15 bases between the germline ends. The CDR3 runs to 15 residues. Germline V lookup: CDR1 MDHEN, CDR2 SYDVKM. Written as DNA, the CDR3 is TGTGCCAGCAGTGTCCAGATACTTTATAACACTGAAGCTTTCTTT. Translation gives CASSVQILYNTEAFF.

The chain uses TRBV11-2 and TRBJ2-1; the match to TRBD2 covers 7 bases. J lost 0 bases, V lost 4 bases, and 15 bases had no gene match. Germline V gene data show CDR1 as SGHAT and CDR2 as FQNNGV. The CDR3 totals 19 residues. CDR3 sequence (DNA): TGTGCCAGCAGCTCCCCTGCGGGAGCTCCCCCTCTCTCCTACAATGAGCAGTTCTTC. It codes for CASSSPAGAPPLSYNEQFF.

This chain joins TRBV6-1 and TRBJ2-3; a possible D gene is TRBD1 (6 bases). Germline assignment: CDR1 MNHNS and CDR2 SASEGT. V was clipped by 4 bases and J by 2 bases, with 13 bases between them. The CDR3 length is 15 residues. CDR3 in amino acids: CASSGLTGYTDTQYF. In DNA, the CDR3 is TGTGCCAGCAGTGGATTAACAGGGTACACAGATACGCAGTATTTT.

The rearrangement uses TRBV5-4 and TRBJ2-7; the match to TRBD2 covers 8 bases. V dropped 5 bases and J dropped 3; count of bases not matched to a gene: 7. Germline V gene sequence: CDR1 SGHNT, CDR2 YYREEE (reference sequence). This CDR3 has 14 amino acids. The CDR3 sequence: CASSRAGAGYEQYF. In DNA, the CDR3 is TGTGCCAGCAGTAGAGCGGGAGCGGGCTACGAGCAGTACTTC.

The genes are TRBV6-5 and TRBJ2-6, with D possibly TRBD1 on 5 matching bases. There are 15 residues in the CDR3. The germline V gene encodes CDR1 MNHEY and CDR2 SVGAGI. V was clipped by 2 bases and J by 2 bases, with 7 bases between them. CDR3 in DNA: TGTGCCAGCAGTTACACCAGGGCTGGGGCCAACGTCCTGACTTTC. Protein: CASSYTRAGANVLTF.

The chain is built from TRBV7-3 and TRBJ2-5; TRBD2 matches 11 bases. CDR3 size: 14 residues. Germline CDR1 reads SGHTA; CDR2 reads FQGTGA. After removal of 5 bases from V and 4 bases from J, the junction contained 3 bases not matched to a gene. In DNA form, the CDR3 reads TGTGCCAGCAGCAACGGACTAGCGGGAGAGACCCAGTACTTC. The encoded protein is CASSNGLAGETQYF.

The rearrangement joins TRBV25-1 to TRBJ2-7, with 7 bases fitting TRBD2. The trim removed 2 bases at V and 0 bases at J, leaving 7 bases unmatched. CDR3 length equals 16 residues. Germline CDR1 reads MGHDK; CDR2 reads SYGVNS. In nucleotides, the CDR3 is TGTGCCAGCAGTGAAGGGAGGGGCAAGGGCTCCTACGAGCAGTACTTC. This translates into CASSEGRGKGSYEQYF.

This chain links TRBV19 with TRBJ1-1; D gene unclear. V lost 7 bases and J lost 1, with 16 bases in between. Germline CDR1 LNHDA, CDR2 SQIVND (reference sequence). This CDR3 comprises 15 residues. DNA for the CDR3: TGTGCCAGTATATCCGTTGGTGTTCCGAACACTGAAGCTTTCTTT. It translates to CASISVGVPNTEAFF.

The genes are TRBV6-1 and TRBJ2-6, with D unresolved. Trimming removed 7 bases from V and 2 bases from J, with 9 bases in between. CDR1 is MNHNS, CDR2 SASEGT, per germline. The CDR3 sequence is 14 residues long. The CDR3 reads CASIFVTGANVLTF. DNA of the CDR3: TGTGCCAGCATATTCGTGACTGGGGCCAACGTCCTGACTTTC.

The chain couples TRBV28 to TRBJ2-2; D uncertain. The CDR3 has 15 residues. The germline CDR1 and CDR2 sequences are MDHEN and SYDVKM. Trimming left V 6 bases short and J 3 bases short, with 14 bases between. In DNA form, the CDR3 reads TGTGCCAGCAGCCCCCTGCGGCAGGACACCGGGGAGCTGTTTTTT. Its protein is CASSPLRQDTGELFF.

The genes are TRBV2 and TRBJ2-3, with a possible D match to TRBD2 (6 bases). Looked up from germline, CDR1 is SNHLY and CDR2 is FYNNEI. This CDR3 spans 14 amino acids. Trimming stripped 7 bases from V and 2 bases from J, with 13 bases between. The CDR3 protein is CASNRDSATDTQYF. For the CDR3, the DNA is TGTGCCAGCAACCGGGACTCCGCCACAGATACGCAGTATTTT.